The clone carrying this T cell receptor (beta chain) was detected only a few times. The data derive from a study of blood T cell repertoires in COVID-19. Study in general: Italy, Spain and the United States were the sources of the convalescent and acute COVID-19 samples.

Trimming left V 2 bases short and J 4 bases short, with 11 bases between. Germline assignment: CDR1 LNHDA and CDR2 SQIVND (reference sequence). There are 15 residues in the CDR3. In the original workflow: Nucleated cell number was recorded as an estimate derived from reference gene primer amplification. TCRdb's copy holds only in-frame clones and misses some; the assay was immunoSEQ multiplex PCR. The V and J calls and clone size are taken from that table; D and trimming were inferred from the DNA. The data show 150,000 to 200,000 clones, roughly 76% seen once. Input material: peripheral blood. The chain joins TRBV19 to TRBJ2-2, with D possibly matching TRBD2 (5 bases). The sequence was collected from a woman aged 40-49 years with COVID-19, enrolled during active disease. The CDR3 nucleotides are TGTGCCAGTAGTATAAAGAGGGTAGGCACCGGGGAGCTGTTTTTT. Translating gives CASSIKRVGTGELFF. Full variable domain (remainder filled in from reference TRBV19 and TRBJ2-2): DGGITQSPKYLFRKEGQNVTLSCEQNLNHDAMYWYRQDPGQGLRLIYYSQIVNDFQKGDIAEGYSVSREKKESFPLTVTSAQKNPTAFYLCASSIKRVGTGELFFGEGSRLTVL.